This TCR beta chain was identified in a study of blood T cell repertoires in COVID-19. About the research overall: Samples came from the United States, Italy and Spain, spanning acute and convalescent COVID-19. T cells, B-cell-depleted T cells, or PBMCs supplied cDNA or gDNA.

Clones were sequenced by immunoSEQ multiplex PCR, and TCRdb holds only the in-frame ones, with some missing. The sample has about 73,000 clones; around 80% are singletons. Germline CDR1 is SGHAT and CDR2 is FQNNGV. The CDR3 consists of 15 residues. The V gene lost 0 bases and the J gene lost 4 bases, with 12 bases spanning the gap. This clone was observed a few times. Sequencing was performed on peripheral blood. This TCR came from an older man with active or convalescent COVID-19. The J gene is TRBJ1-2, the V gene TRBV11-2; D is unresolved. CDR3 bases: TGTGCCAGCAGCTTAGACCCCCCAACAGCCTATGGCTACACCTTC. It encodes CASSLDPPTAYGYTF.